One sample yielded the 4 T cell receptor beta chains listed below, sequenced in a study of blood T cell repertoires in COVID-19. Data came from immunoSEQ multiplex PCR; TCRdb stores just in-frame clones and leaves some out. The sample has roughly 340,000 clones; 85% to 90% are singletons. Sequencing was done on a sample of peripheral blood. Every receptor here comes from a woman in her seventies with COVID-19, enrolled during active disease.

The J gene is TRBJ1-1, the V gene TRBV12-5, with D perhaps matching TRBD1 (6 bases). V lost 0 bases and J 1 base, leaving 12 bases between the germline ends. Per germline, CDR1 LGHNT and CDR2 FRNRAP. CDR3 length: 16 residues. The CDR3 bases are TGTGCTAGTGGTTTGGTAGTCAGGGGTGGGAACACTGAAGCTTTCTTT. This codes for CASGLVVRGGNTEAFF.

The CDR3 nucleotides read TGTGCCAGCAGTTACCTCACAGGGGGCAAAACTGAAGCTTTCTTT. Residues: CASSYLTGGKTEAFF. This chain links TRBV6-5 with TRBJ1-1, with 9 positions matching TRBD1. V was clipped by 2 bases and J by 5 bases; unmatched bases: 6. This CDR3 contains 15 residues. Germline values: CDR1 MNHEY, CDR2 SVGAGI.

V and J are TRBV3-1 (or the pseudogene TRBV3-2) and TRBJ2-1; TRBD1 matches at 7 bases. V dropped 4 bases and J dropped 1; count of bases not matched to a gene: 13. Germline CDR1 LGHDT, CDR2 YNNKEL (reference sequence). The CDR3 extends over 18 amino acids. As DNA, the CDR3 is TGTGCCAGCAGCCCTCATGAAAGGGGGCTCGCATCCTACAATGAGCAGTTCTTC. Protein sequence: CASSPHERGLASYNEQFF.

In nucleotides, the CDR3 is TGCAGCGCCGTAAGGGCTTCGGGGTATGGCTACACCTTC. Protein sequence: CSAVRASGYGYTF. The genes are TRBV29-1 and TRBJ1-2; unclear D gene. CDR3 length: 13 amino acids. The germline CDR1 and CDR2 sequences are SQVTM and ANQGSEA. The germline V and J ends were trimmed by 7 bases and 5 bases, with 17 bases remaining between them.